These 3 T cell receptor beta chains share one sample of origin, sequenced in a study of blood T cells in healthy people across ages. Alongside a J-beta primer mix, a sample-barcoded 5' primer served in a second PCR lasting 7 to 11 cycles. TCRdb processed the 5' RACE reads anew with MiXCR; each CDR3 protein has one entry. This table holds around 1,500,000 distinct CDR3 sequences, 42% found once. The sample consisted of blood. Source of these receptors: a woman between 18 and 30 years old in good health.

This chain links TRBV6-5 with TRBJ1-5; 7 bases map to TRBD1. The CDR3 extends over 15 amino acids. CDR1 and CDR2 (germline): MNHEY, SVGAGI. Unmatched junction bases numbered 8, after V lost 6 bases and J lost 3 bases. The CDR3 reads CASRATGSPNQPQHF. The DNA for the CDR3 is TGTGCCAGCAGAGCGACAGGGTCCCCCAATCAGCCCCAGCATTTT.

This sequence joins TRBV20-1 and TRBJ2-3; 10 bases are shared with TRBD2. Germline CDR1 is DFQATT and CDR2 is SNEGSKA (reference sequence). This CDR3 region has 17 residues. V gave up 1 base and J gave up 3 bases; unmatched junction bases: 10. CDR3 sequence reads: CSARVDFLAGDTDTQYF. CDR3 nucleotide sequence: TGCAGTGCTAGAGTCGACTTCCTAGCGGGGGATACAGATACGCAGTATTTT.

The table lists this clonotype with a few counts. The V and J genes are TRBV29-1 and TRBJ2-5; 10 positions match TRBD1. The germline CDR1 and CDR2 sequences are SQVTM and ANQGSEA. This CDR3 spans 11 amino acids. Losses at the gene ends were 7 bases for V and 4 bases for J; bases not matched to a gene: 0. For the CDR3, the DNA is TGCAGCGGGGACAGGGGAGAGACCCAGTACTTC. Its translation is CSGDRGETQYF.